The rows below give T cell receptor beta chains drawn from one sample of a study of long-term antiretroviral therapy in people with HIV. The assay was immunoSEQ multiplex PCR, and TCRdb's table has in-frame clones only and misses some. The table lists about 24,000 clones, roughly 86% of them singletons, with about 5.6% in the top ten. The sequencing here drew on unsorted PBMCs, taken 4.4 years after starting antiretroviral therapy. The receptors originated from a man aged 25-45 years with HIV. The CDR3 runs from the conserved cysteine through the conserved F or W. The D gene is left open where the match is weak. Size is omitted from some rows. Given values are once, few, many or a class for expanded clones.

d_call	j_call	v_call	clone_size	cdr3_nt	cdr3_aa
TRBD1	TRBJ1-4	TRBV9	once	TGTGCCAGCAGCGGGCAGGGGGGGGAAAAACTGTTTTTT	CASSGQGGEKLFF
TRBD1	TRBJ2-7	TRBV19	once	TGTGCCAGTAGTGACGCCGGGACAGTTTCCTACGAGCAGTACTTC	CASSDAGTVSYEQYF
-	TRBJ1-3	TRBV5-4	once	TGTGCCAGCAGCTTGGCGAGCTCTGGAAACACCATATATTTT	CASSLASSGNTIYF
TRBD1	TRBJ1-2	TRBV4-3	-	TGCGCCAGCAGCCAATCCACTGCAGGGGGCAACTATGGCTACACCTTC	CASSQSTAGGNYGYTF
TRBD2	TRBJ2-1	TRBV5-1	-	TGCGCCAGCAGCTCCCTCGGGACTAGCACCAATGAGCAGTTCTTC	CASSSLGTSTNEQFF
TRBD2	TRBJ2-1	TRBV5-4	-	TGTGCCAGCAGCTTTAGCGGGGCGTTCTACAATGAGCAGTTCTTC	CASSFSGAFYNEQFF
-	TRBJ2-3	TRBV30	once	TGTGCCTGGGGGGGAGGACAGGGCACAGATACGCAGTATTTT	CAWGGGQGTDTQYF
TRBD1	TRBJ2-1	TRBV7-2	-	TGTGCCAGCAGCTTAGAGGGGGCCCGTGAGCAGTTCTTC	CASSLEGAREQFF
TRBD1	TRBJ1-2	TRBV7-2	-	TGTGCCAGCAGCTCTAGACAGGGTCAAAACTATGGCTACACCTTC	CASSSRQGQNYGYTF
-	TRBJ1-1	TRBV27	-	TGTGCCAGCAGTTTATCTAGGGACGGAGCGAACACTGAAGCTTTCTTT	CASSLSRDGANTEAFF
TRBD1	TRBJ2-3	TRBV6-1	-	TGTGCCAGCGTGAGGGACAGTAACACAGATACGCAGTATTTT	CASVRDSNTDTQYF
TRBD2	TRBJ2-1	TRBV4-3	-	TGCGCCAGCAGCCAAGAGGTGGGGGAGGGTGTCCCTAGCTCCTACAATGAGCAGTTCTTC	CASSQEVGEGVPSSYNEQFF
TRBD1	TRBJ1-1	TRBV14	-	TGTGCCAGCAGCCAGTGGACAGGGAGCACTGAAGCTTTCTTT	CASSQWTGSTEAFF
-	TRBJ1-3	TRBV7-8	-	TGTGCCAGCAGCTTAGAGCAGGGCTTAGGAAACACCATATATTTT	CASSLEQGLGNTIYF